This T cell receptor beta chain appears in the sequencing data of a study of blood T cell repertoires in COVID-19. Study-level background: The cDNA or gDNA used as material had been derived from T cells, B-cell-depleted T cells, or PBMCs.

Method: immunoSEQ multiplex PCR; TCRdb's copy keeps in-frame clones and lacks some. The sample carries over 150,000 clones, roughly 84% recorded once. The length of the CDR3 is 12 residues. Germline loops: CDR1 SEHNR, CDR2 FQNEAQ (reference sequence). Trimming cost V 7 bases and J 8 bases, with 12 bases left between them. The chain is built from TRBV7-9 and TRBJ1-3; D unresolved. The origin of this receptor is a woman in her forties with COVID-19, enrolled during active disease. The source material was peripheral blood. In nucleotides, the CDR3 is TGTGCCAGCACCCTTACCGAGGACACCATATATTTT. As protein: CASTLTEDTIYF.